This is a list of T cell receptor beta chains from one sample in a study of shared clonotypes between healthy human individuals. The assay was immunoSEQ multiplex PCR, and TCRdb's table has in-frame clones only and misses some. In the table there are around 580,000 clones, roughly 98% of which are singletons. Material for sequencing was naive CD8+ T cells sorted from blood. The receptors were gathered from a man aged 30 to 45 in good health. CDR3s include the opening cysteine and the closing phenylalanine or tryptophan. D genes are given only for firm matches. The size field is filled for only some rows; it gives once, few, many or a size class.

TGTGCCAGCAGCCTCAGGGGACCTGCCTACGAGCAGTACTTC	CASSLRGPAYEQYF	TRBJ2-7	TRBV27	.	.	14
TGTGCCAGCAGTTTATCCCAAACTCCACTAGCGGACGACAATGAGCAGTTCTTC	CASSLSQTPLADDNEQFF	TRBJ2-1	TRBV27	.	TRBD2	18
TGTGCCAGCAGCCCTAGAAGCTCCTACGAGCAGTACTTC	CASSPRSSYEQYF	TRBJ2-7	TRBV7-9	.	.	13
TGCGCCAGCAGCTTGGAAGAGGGCTTATCCTACGAGCAGTACTTC	CASSLEEGLSYEQYF	TRBJ2-7	TRBV5-1	.	.	15
TGCGCCAGCAGCTTGCCCGGGACGGTCTACGAGCAGTACTTC	CASSLPGTVYEQYF	TRBJ2-7	TRBV5-1	.	.	14
TGTGCCATTGCCGTGAACACTGAAGCTTTCTTT	CAIAVNTEAFF	TRBJ1-1	TRBV2	.	.	11
TGTGCCAGCAGCCCGAGAGCGGGAGGGCCCTCAGATACGCAGTATTTT	CASSPRAGGPSDTQYF	TRBJ2-3	TRBV9	.	TRBD2	16
TGTGCCAGCAGCCCTCCGGGAGCTCACTACGAGCAGTACTTC	CASSPPGAHYEQYF	TRBJ2-7	TRBV13	once	.	14
TGCGCCAGCAGCCAAGACTGGAGCGGGAGCGCCTACGAGCAGTACTTC	CASSQDWSGSAYEQYF	TRBJ2-7	TRBV4-3	.	TRBD2	16
TGTGCCAGCAGTGCCCGGGGACTTCGGGGAGATACGCAGTATTTT	CASSARGLRGDTQYF	TRBJ2-3	TRBV6-4	.	.	15
TGCGCCAGCAGCCAAGGCGTAGGGGAGACTAACTATGGCTACACCTTC	CASSQGVGETNYGYTF	TRBJ1-2	TRBV5-1	.	.	16
TGCGCCAGCAGCCACGGACCGGAGCGAACCTACGAGCAGTACTTC	CASSHGPERTYEQYF	TRBJ2-7	TRBV4-1	.	.	15
TGCGCCAGCAGCCAAGAGATTGGGCTAGCGGGACCCCTCCCCTACGAGCAGTACTTC	CASSQEIGLAGPLPYEQYF	TRBJ2-7	TRBV4-1	once	TRBD2	19
TGTGCCAGCAGCGTGTGGGACAGGGACTACGAGCAGTACTTC	CASSVWDRDYEQYF	TRBJ2-7	TRBV7-9	.	TRBD1	14
TGTGCCAGCTTACCCCACCCAGGTGGGGAGACCCAGTACTTC	CASLPHPGGETQYF	TRBJ2-5	TRBV27	.	.	14
TGTGCCAGCAGCCAACACGGGGGGCAATACGAGCAGTACTTC	CASSQHGGQYEQYF	TRBJ2-7	TRBV11-2	.	.	14
TGCGCCAGCAGCCAAGAATCGGCTAGCTACTACGAGCAGTACTTC	CASSQESASYYEQYF	TRBJ2-7	TRBV5-1	.	.	15
TGTGCCAGTAGTGTCCGGGACAGGGGGTGGGTCACAGATACGCAGTATTTT	CASSVRDRGWVTDTQYF	TRBJ2-3	TRBV19	.	TRBD1	17
TGTGCCTGCCGTAGTGGAGGCTCCTACGAGCAGTACTTC	CACRSGGSYEQYF	TRBJ2-7	TRBV6-1	.	.	13
TGTGCCAGCTGGAAGAGCGGGACAGAGACCCAGTACTTC	CASWKSGTETQYF	TRBJ2-5	TRBV6-5	.	TRBD2	13
TGCGCCAGCAGCCCATCGGGGGGGCATCCGGGACTACCAACGCAGTATTTT	CASSPSGGHPGLPTQYF	TRBJ2-3	TRBV4-3	.	TRBD2	17
TGTGCCAGCAGTTCAGTCTTCATGGGACAGACCTCCTACGAGCAGTACTTC	CASSSVFMGQTSYEQYF	TRBJ2-7	TRBV27	.	TRBD1	17
TGTGCCAGCAGCTTGGGTAGTAGCGGGGGCAATGAGCAGTTCTTC	CASSLGSSGGNEQFF	TRBJ2-1	TRBV7-7	.	TRBD2	15
TGCAGCGGGATACCGGGACAGGGGGCGGGTGGGGCTTTCTTT	CSGIPGQGAGGAFF	TRBJ1-1	TRBV29-1	.	TRBD1	14
TGCAGCGTTGCTGGGGTTAATGAGCAGTTCTTC	CSVAGVNEQFF	TRBJ2-1	TRBV29-1	.	.	11
TGTGCCAGCAGTGATGGCAATACTAATGAAAAACTGTTTTTT	CASSDGNTNEKLFF	TRBJ1-4	TRBV2	.	.	14
TGTGCCAGCAGCTTAGAGGAGAGGCAGAACACTGAAGCTTTCTTT	CASSLEERQNTEAFF	TRBJ1-1	TRBV7-9	.	.	15
TGTGCCAGCAGCGCCCGACTAGCGGGAGAAACTCACTCCTACAATGAGCAGTTCTTC	CASSARLAGETHSYNEQFF	TRBJ2-1	TRBV7-6	.	TRBD2	19
TGTGCCAGCAGCACTGACAGGGTTGATGAGCAGTTCTTC	CASSTDRVDEQFF	TRBJ2-1	TRBV11-2	.	TRBD1	13
TGTGCCAGCAGCTTAGCGTTTCCAATCCTCCTAGCGGGAGACAATGAGCAGTTCTTC	CASSLAFPILLAGDNEQFF	TRBJ2-1	TRBV7-2	.	TRBD2	19
TGTGCCAGCAGCGTAGAAGACGGAGGCATATCGTTGGGCTACACCTTC	CASSVEDGGISLGYTF	TRBJ1-2	TRBV9	.	.	16
TGTGCCAGCAGCTTAGAGGTCGGAAATGGCTACACCTTC	CASSLEVGNGYTF	TRBJ1-2	TRBV7-9	.	.	13
TGTGCCAGCAGTCGCCTGGGGGAGACTGAAGCTTTCTTT	CASSRLGETEAFF	TRBJ1-1	TRBV27	.	.	13
TGCGCCAGCAGCCCCCCTAGCGAACAAGAGACCCAGTACTTC	CASSPPSEQETQYF	TRBJ2-5	TRBV4-1	.	.	14
TGTGCCAGCAGTGAACGGATGTTTGGCCAGCGGGATCAGCCCCAGCATTTT	CASSERMFGQRDQPQHF	TRBJ1-5	TRBV6-1	.	.	17
TGTGCCAGCAGTCACGGGCCTAACGAGCAGTACTTC	CASSHGPNEQYF	TRBJ2-7	TRBV7-9	.	.	12
TGCAGCGTTGATTTAACGGGACACTTTACGAATGAGCAGTTCTTC	CSVDLTGHFTNEQFF	TRBJ2-1	TRBV29-1	.	.	15
TGTGCCAGCAGCGTAGAGGGCCTTTACAATGAGCAGTTCTTC	CASSVEGLYNEQFF	TRBJ2-1	TRBV9	.	.	14
TGTGCCAGCAGCTTAGGGACTGGCGACGAGCAGTACTTC	CASSLGTGDEQYF	TRBJ2-7	TRBV7-9	.	.	13
TGTGCCAGCAGCCAGTATAAGGGTAGCGGGACTGGGTTCGTATACGAGCAGTACTTC	CASSQYKGSGTGFVYEQYF	TRBJ2-7	TRBV14	.	TRBD2	19
TGTGCCAGCAGTATAGGGACTAGCGGAAAAACCTACGAGCAGTACTTC	CASSIGTSGKTYEQYF	TRBJ2-7	TRBV27	.	TRBD2	16
TGTGCCAGCTCACCACGAGGTAGCGGGAGAGACGAGCAGTACTTC	CASSPRGSGRDEQYF	TRBJ2-7	TRBV18	.	TRBD2	15
TGTGCCAGCACCCCGGGACGCTTACTTGGGTTTCAGCCCCAGCATTTT	CASTPGRLLGFQPQHF	TRBJ1-5	TRBV7-8	.	.	16
TGCGCCAGCAGTGAAGCGGGAGTATACAATGAGCAGTTCTTC	CASSEAGVYNEQFF	TRBJ2-1	TRBV10-1	.	TRBD2	14
TGTGCCAGCAGTTACTCCCCCCGGGGAAGCTCCTACGAGCAGTACTTC	CASSYSPRGSSYEQYF	TRBJ2-7	TRBV6-5	.	.	16
TGTGCCAGCAGTATCGGGGGTTTGAAAGAGCAGTTCTTC	CASSIGGLKEQFF	TRBJ2-1	TRBV7-2	.	.	13
TGTGCCAGCAGCTTGGTTGAGGCCCCCCCCTACGAGCAGTACTTC	CASSLVEAPPYEQYF	TRBJ2-7	TRBV5-8	.	.	15
TGTGCCAGCAGTTTCTCTCGCCGGACAGCGGGCAATGAGCAGTTCTTC	CASSFSRRTAGNEQFF	TRBJ2-1	TRBV27	once	.	16
TGTGCCAGCAGTCGGGGCGGACGTCAGCCCCAGCATTTT	CASSRGGRQPQHF	TRBJ1-5	TRBV27	.	.	13
TGCAGCGTGGAGACAGGGACTCGGTGGGAGCAGTACTTC	CSVETGTRWEQYF	TRBJ2-7	TRBV29-1	.	.	13
TGTGCCAGCAGTTTTACAGCGGACGAGCAGTACTTC	CASSFTADEQYF	TRBJ2-7	TRBV27	.	.	12
TGTGCCAGCAGCTTAAACAGGGTGGGCCAAGAGACCCAGTACTTC	CASSLNRVGQETQYF	TRBJ2-5	TRBV7-6	.	.	15
TGCGCCAGCAGTTCCACAGGGGGATCCTACAATGAGCAGTTCTTC	CASSSTGGSYNEQFF	TRBJ2-1	TRBV10-1	.	TRBD1	15
TGTGCCAGCAGCTTGGGCGGGAGGCGCAATGAGCAGTTCTTC	CASSLGGRRNEQFF	TRBJ2-1	TRBV7-9	.	TRBD2	14
TGTGCCACCAGCCCCGGGAACTCCTACGAGCAGTACTTC	CATSPGNSYEQYF	TRBJ2-7	TRBV15	.	.	13
TGTGCCAGCAGCTTGTACGGGTGGAGCGGGAGTAGGACAGCGGAGACCCAGTACTTC	CASSLYGWSGSRTAETQYF	TRBJ2-5	TRBV5-5	.	TRBD2	19
TGTGCCAGCAGCCACGGGAGGGCCCGAGATGAGCAGTTCTTC	CASSHGRARDEQFF	TRBJ2-1	TRBV4-2	.	TRBD2	14
TGCAGTGCTGGAGGAACCGGGGAGCTGTTTTTT	CSAGGTGELFF	TRBJ2-2	TRBV20-1	.	.	11
TGCGCCACCCAGTCCGATCGGGGGCCTCAAGAGACCCAGTACTTC	CATQSDRGPQETQYF	TRBJ2-5	TRBV5-1	.	.	15